A selection of T cell receptor beta chains follows, all from one sample in a study of blood T cell repertoires in COVID-19. The table came from immunoSEQ multiplex PCR; TCRdb's copy has only in-frame clones and leaves some out. Among a few hundred thousand clones listed, 75% to 90% were seen once. The sample was peripheral blood. The receptors originated from a man between 25 and 39 years old with acute or convalescent COVID-19. The CDR3 runs from the conserved cysteine through the conserved F or W. The D gene is left open where the match is weak. Size is omitted from some rows. Given values are once, few, many or a class for expanded clones.

TRBV18	.	.	TRBJ1-6	TGTGCCAGCTCACCCAACAGGGACTATAATTCACCCCTCCACTTT	CASSPNRDYNSPLHF
TRBV28	.	.	TRBJ1-1	TGTGCCAGCAGTTTCCGCGGGCGTGGAGTTGCTGAAGCTTTCTTT	CASSFRGRGVAEAFF
TRBV10-2	TRBD1	.	TRBJ1-1	TGCGCCAGCAGTTGGTTTTTTAGGGGGCGATCCACTGAAGCTTTCTTT	CASSWFFRGRSTEAFF
TRBV2	.	few	TRBJ1-5	TGTGCCAGCAGTTACCCCTCCAGGGGACCAGATCAGCCCCAGCATTTT	CASSYPSRGPDQPQHF
TRBV28	TRBD1	.	TRBJ1-3	TGTGCCAGCAGGAGACAGGGGGCGTTTGGAAACACCATATATTTT	CASRRQGAFGNTIYF
TRBV7-2	.	.	TRBJ1-2	TGTGCCAGCAGCTACGGGTTTCGACAGCGCTCCTATGGCTACACCTTC	CASSYGFRQRSYGYTF
TRBV6-5	.	once	TRBJ2-7	TGTGCCAGCAGTTACTCTGGGAGTTTCACCTACGAGCAGTACTTC	CASSYSGSFTYEQYF
TRBV2	.	few	TRBJ1-1	TGTGCCAGCAGCAAAGGAGAGAACACTGAAGCTTTCTTT	CASSKGENTEAFF
TRBV29-1	TRBD1	.	TRBJ1-1	TGCAGCGTCCACACAGGGGGCACTGAAGCTTTCTTT	CSVHTGGTEAFF
TRBV7-2	TRBD1	.	TRBJ1-1	TGTGCCAGCAGCTTACTGGGACAGGGCACCACTGAAGCTTTCTTT	CASSLLGQGTTEAFF
TRBV28	.	few	TRBJ1-5	TGTGCCAGCAGTTTACTGGGGCGTAGCAATCAGCCCCAGCATTTT	CASSLLGRSNQPQHF
TRBV6-5	.	.	TRBJ1-4	TGTGCCAGCAAGAAGGGAGTTGCAACTAATGAAAAACTGTTTTTT	CASKKGVATNEKLFF
TRBV19	.	once	TRBJ1-6	TGTGCCAGTTTGAGGAGGGCGGGAAGCTCCTATAATTCACCCCTCCACTTT	CASLRRAGSSYNSPLHF
TRBV7-9	TRBD1	.	TRBJ1-2	TGTGCCAGCAGCTTAAGTATGTCAGGGGGAAACTATGGCTACACCTTC	CASSLSMSGGNYGYTF
TRBV4-1	TRBD2	once	TRBJ2-3	TGCGCCAGCAGCCAGTGGGGGGGGGAAGATACGCAGTATTTT	CASSQWGGEDTQYF
TRBV10-2	.	.	TRBJ2-1	TGCGCCAGCAGTGGCAGGGCCCACAATGAGCAGTTCTTC	CASSGRAHNEQFF
TRBV12-3/TRBV12-4	.	once	TRBJ1-5	TGTGCCAGCAGTTTAACGTCCGGGCCCCAGCATTTT	CASSLTSGPQHF
TRBV6-5	.	.	TRBJ1-1	TGTGCCAGCAAGGAGGAGGGGACTTTCTTT	CASKEEGTFF
TRBV9	TRBD2	.	TRBJ2-3	TGTGCCAGCAGCCCCGAGGGAGGGATCACAGATACGCAGTATTTT	CASSPEGGITDTQYF
TRBV9	.	.	TRBJ1-6	TGTGCCAGCAGCGTATACCAGAATTCACCCCTCCACTTT	CASSVYQNSPLHF
TRBV5-1	.	.	TRBJ2-3	TGCGCCAGCAGCAGGGACTTTTCTAGCACAGATACGCAGTATTTT	CASSRDFSSTDTQYF
TRBV5-6	TRBD2	.	TRBJ2-1	TGTGCCAGCAGCTTGCTACTAGCGGGAGCAAGTGAGCAGTTCTTC	CASSLLLAGASEQFF
TRBV19	.	once	TRBJ2-6	TGTGCCAGTAGTATACGGTTATCATTCTCTGGGGCCAACGTCCTGACTTTC	CASSIRLSFSGANVLTF
TRBV24-1	.	.	TRBJ2-1	TGTGCCACCAGAGCTCCCAAACCTCACTACAATGAGCAGTTCTTC	CATRAPKPHYNEQFF
TRBV30	.	.	TRBJ1-6	TGTGCCTGGAGTGTACAGGCTAATTCACCCCTCCACTTT	CAWSVQANSPLHF
TRBV2	.	few	TRBJ1-5	TGTGCCAGCAGCCTCCGAGGCGATGGTCAGCCCCAGCATTTT	CASSLRGDGQPQHF
TRBV10-3	.	.	TRBJ2-7	TGTGCCATCAGTGACCCAGGATTCTCCTACGAGCAGTACTTC	CAISDPGFSYEQYF
TRBV7-2	.	.	TRBJ1-1	TGTGCCAGCAACCCACAGTGGAGGGCGAACACTGAAGCTTTCTTT	CASNPQWRANTEAFF
TRBV19	.	few	TRBJ1-5	TGTGCCAGTGGGAGTTATAGCAATCAGCCCCAGCATTTT	CASGSYSNQPQHF
TRBV2	.	.	TRBJ2-3	TGTGCCAGCAGAAGGAGCGCCCGCACAGATACGCAGTATTTT	CASRRSARTDTQYF
TRBV3-1/TRBV3-2	TRBD2	.	TRBJ2-7	TGTGCCAGCAGCCCTTGGACTAGCGACTACGAGCAGTACTTC	CASSPWTSDYEQYF
TRBV9	.	.	TRBJ1-3	TGTGCCAGCAGCGTTGTTCCCCCACAAACAGGCCGCTCTGGAAACACCATATATTTT	CASSVVPPQTGRSGNTIYF
TRBV30	.	.	TRBJ1-5	TGTGCCTGGAGTGTCCGAGGCAATCAGCCCCAGCATTTT	CAWSVRGNQPQHF
TRBV14	.	.	TRBJ2-7	TGTGCCAGCAGCCGGGAAGGAGGGGCTACTGCTCAGTACTTC	CASSREGGATAQYF
TRBV30	.	once	TRBJ2-1	TGTGCCTGGATGTCGCGAGCTGAGCAGTTCTTC	CAWMSRAEQFF
TRBV2	.	.	TRBJ2-5	TGTGCCAGCAGTGAAACAGGAGAAGAGACCCAGTACTTC	CASSETGEETQYF
TRBV5-1	TRBD2	.	TRBJ2-3	TGCGCCAGCAGCTTGAGCGGGGGGAAGGGGGATACGCAGTATTTT	CASSLSGGKGDTQYF
TRBV28	TRBD1	.	TRBJ1-1	TGTGCCAGCAGTTACGCGAGACAGGGAAGTACTGAAGCTTTCTTT	CASSYARQGSTEAFF
TRBV27	.	.	TRBJ1-2	TGTGCCAGCAGACACGAGCTGGGGGCCGCGTCAGGGGAGTATGGCTACACCTTC	CASRHELGAASGEYGYTF
TRBV4-1	.	few	TRBJ1-5	TGCGCCAGCAGCCCCCGACAGCATCAGCCCCAGCATTTT	CASSPRQHQPQHF
TRBV7-8	.	.	TRBJ1-2	TGTGCCAGCAGCGGGGCCCGGGGACTCTATGGCTACACCTTC	CASSGARGLYGYTF
TRBV28	TRBD1	.	TRBJ1-2	TGTGCCAGCAGCTTGACAGGGGGCCGGGGCTACACCTTC	CASSLTGGRGYTF